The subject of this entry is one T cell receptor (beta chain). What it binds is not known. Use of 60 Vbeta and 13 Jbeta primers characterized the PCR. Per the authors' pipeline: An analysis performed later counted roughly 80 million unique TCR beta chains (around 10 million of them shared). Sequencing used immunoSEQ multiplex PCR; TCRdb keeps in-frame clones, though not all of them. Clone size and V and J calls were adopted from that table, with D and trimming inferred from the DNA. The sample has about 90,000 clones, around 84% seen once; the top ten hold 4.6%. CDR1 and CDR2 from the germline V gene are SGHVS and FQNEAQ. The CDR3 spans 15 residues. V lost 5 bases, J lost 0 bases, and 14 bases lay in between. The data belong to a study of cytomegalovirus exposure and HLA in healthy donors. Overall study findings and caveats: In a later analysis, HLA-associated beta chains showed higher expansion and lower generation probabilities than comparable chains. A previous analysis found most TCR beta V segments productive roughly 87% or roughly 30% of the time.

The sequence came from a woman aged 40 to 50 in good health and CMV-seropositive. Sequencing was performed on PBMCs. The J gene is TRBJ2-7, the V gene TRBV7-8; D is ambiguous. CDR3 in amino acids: CASSHYTQSSYEQYF. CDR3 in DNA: TGTGCCAGCAGCCACTACACCCAGAGCTCCTACGAGCAGTACTTC.